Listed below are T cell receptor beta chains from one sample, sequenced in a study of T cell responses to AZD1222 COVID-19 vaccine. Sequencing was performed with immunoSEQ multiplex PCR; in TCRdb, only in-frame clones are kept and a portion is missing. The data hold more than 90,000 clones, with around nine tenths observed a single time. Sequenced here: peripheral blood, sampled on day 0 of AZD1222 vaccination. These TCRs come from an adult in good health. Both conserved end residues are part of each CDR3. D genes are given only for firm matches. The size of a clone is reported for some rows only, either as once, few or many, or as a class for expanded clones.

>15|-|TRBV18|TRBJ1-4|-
CASSSATGGGEKLFF
TGTGCCAGCTCCTCTGCCACGGGTGGAGGTGAAAAACTGTTTTTT
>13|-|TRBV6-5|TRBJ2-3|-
CATAVGASGTQYF
TGTGCCACTGCCGTGGGGGCGTCCGGTACGCAGTATTTT
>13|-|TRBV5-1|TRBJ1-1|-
CASFVDRNTEAFF
TGCGCCAGCTTCGTGGACAGGAACACTGAAGCTTTCTTT
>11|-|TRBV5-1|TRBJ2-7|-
CASSTGTKQYF
TGCGCCAGCAGCACCGGAACGAAGCAGTACTTC
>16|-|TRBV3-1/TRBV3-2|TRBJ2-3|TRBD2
CASSQYIAGGPDTQYF
TGTGCCAGCAGCCAGTATATAGCGGGGGGGCCAGATACGCAGTATTTT
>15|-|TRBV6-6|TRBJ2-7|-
CASSYSRDGPYEQYF
TGTGCCAGCAGTTACTCTAGGGACGGGCCCTACGAGCAGTACTTC
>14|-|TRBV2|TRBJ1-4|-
CASDWGSGNEKLFF
TGTGCCAGCGACTGGGGGTCCGGTAATGAAAAACTGTTTTTT
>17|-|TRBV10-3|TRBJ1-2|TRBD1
CAISDIGRTGANYGYTF
TGTGCCATCAGCGATATTGGACGGACAGGGGCTAACTATGGCTACACCTTC
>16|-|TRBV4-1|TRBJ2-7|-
CASSQEPTGFSYEQYF
TGCGCCAGCAGCCAAGAACCGACAGGCTTTTCCTACGAGCAGTACTTC
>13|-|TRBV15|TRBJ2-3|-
CATSGDPYDTQYF
TGTGCCACCAGCGGAGACCCCTATGATACGCAGTATTTT
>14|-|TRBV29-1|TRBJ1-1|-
CSVQARWGDTEAFF
TGCAGCGTCCAAGCGAGATGGGGTGACACTGAAGCTTTCTTT
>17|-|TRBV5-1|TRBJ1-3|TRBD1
CASSPPRTGDSGNTIYF
TGCGCCAGCAGCCCGCCCCGGACAGGCGACTCTGGAAACACCATATATTTT
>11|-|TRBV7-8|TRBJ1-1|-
CASGGNTEAFF
TGTGCCAGCGGGGGGAACACTGAAGCTTTCTTT
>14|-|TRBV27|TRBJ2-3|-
CASSSTRRPDTQYF
TGTGCCAGCAGTTCGACCCGGAGGCCAGATACGCAGTATTTT
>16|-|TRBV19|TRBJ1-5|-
CASSRVGGTGNQPQHF
TGTGCCAGTAGCCGCGTGGGGGGTACGGGCAATCAGCCCCAGCATTTT
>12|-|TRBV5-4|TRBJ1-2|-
CASSSLVYGYTF
TGTGCCAGCAGCTCCTTGGTCTATGGCTACACCTTC
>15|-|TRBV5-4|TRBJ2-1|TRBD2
CASSKGTSVWGEQFF
TGTGCCAGCAGCAAAGGGACTAGCGTGTGGGGTGAGCAGTTCTTC
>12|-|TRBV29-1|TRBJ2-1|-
CSVEIGPNEQFF
TGCAGCGTTGAAATAGGACCAAATGAGCAGTTCTTC
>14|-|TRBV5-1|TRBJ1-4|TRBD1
CASSSDRGREKLFF
TGCGCCAGCAGCTCGGACAGGGGGCGAGAAAAACTGTTTTTT
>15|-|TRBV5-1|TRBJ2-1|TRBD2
CASSLVAGAINEQFF
TGCGCCAGCAGCTTGGTAGCGGGGGCGATCAATGAGCAGTTCTTC
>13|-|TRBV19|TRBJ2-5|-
CATARGEAETQYF
TGTGCCACCGCGAGGGGGGAGGCTGAGACCCAGTACTTC
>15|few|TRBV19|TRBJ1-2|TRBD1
CASSSRDSYNYGYTF
TGTGCCAGTAGTTCCCGGGACAGCTATAACTATGGCTACACCTTC
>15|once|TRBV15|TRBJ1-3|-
CATAYGVSSGNTIYF
TGTGCCACCGCCTATGGAGTCTCCTCTGGAAACACCATATATTTT
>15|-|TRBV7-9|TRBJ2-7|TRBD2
CASSRVAGAAYEQYF
TGTGCCAGCAGCAGGGTAGCGGGGGCCGCCTACGAGCAGTACTTC
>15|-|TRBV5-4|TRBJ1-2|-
CASSLGGAPNYGYTF
TGTGCCAGCAGCTTGGGCGGGGCCCCTAACTATGGCTACACCTTC
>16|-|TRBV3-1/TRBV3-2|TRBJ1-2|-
CASSLDFGGANYGYTF
TGTGCCAGCAGCCTCGATTTCGGGGGCGCTAACTATGGCTACACCTTC
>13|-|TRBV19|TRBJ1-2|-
CATSSGAGNGYTF
TGTGCCACCAGTTCCGGGGCAGGGAATGGCTACACCTTC
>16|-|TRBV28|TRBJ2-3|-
CASSPFLGSGADTQYF
TGTGCCAGCAGTCCTTTCCTGGGCTCGGGAGCAGATACGCAGTATTTT
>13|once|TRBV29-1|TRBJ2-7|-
CSVGGRQAYEQYF
TGCAGCGTGGGGGGAAGACAGGCCTACGAGCAGTACTTC
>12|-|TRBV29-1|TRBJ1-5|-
CSVVWENQPQHF
TGCAGCGTTGTCTGGGAGAATCAGCCCCAGCATTTT
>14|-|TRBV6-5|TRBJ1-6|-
CASSIGSYNSPLHF
TGTGCCAGCAGTATCGGGTCCTATAATTCACCCCTCCACTTT
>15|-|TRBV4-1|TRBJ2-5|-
CASSQEARLVETQYF
TGCGCCAGCAGCCAAGAGGCACGCCTAGTGGAGACCCAGTACTTC
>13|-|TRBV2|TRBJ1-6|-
CASTSSYNSPLHF
TGTGCCAGCACCAGCTCCTATAATTCACCCCTCCACTTT
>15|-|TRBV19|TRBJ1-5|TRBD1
CASRFRTGGNQPQHF
TGTGCCAGTCGCTTCCGGACAGGGGGCAATCAGCCCCAGCATTTT
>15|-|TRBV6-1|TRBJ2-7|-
CASRTDNLPSYEQYF
TGTGCCAGCAGGACCGACAACCTGCCCTCCTACGAGCAGTACTTC
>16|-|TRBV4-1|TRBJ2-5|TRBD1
CASSHPGQGSQETQYF
TGCGCCAGCAGCCATCCGGGACAGGGATCCCAAGAGACCCAGTACTTC
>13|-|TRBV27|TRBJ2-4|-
CASSFRRGNIQYF
TGTGCCAGCAGTTTCCGTAGGGGAAACATTCAGTACTTC
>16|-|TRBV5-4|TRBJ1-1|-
CASSSLKEMAAEGAFF
TGTGCCAGCAGCTCACTCAAAGAAATGGCGGCTGAAGGAGCTTTCTTT
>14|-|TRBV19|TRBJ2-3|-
CASSVGPYTDTQYF
TGTGCCAGTAGTGTGGGCCCGTACACAGATACGCAGTATTTT
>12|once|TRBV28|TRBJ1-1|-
CAWGGVNTEAFF
TGTGCATGGGGAGGGGTGAACACTGAAGCTTTCTTT
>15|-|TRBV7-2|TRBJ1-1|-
CASSWDRGRDTEAFF
TGTGCCAGCAGCTGGGACCGGGGCAGGGACACTGAAGCTTTCTTT
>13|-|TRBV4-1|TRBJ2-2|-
CASSHHRVTELFF
TGCGCCAGCAGCCATCACCGGGTCACAGAGCTGTTTTTT
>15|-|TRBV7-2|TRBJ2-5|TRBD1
CASRTGQEYQETQYF
TGTGCCAGCAGGACCGGACAGGAGTACCAAGAGACCCAGTACTTC
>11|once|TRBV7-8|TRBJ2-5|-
CASSAQETQYF
TGTGCCAGCAGCGCCCAAGAGACCCAGTACTTC
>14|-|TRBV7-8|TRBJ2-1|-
CASGFNRGYNEQFF
TGTGCCAGCGGCTTTAATCGGGGATACAATGAGCAGTTCTTC
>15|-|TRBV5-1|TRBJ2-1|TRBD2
CASSLRGLDYNEQFF
TGCGCCAGCAGCTTGAGGGGACTAGACTACAATGAGCAGTTCTTC
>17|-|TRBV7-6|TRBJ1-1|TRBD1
CASSSWSRDRVNTEAFF
TGTGCCAGCAGCTCCTGGTCCAGGGACAGGGTAAACACTGAAGCTTTCTTT
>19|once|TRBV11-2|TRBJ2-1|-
CASSPWVQAGKSSYNEQFF
TGTGCCAGCAGCCCCTGGGTTCAAGCGGGTAAGAGCTCCTACAATGAGCAGTTCTTC
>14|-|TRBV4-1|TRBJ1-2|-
CASRDTAASDGYTF
TGCGCCAGCAGGGACACCGCCGCTTCGGATGGCTACACCTTC
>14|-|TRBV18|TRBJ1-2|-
CASSPTTGNYGYTF
TGTGCCAGCTCACCGACCACAGGGAACTATGGCTACACCTTC
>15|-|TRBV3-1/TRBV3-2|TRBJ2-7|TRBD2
CASSQGLAVSYEQYF
TGTGCCAGCAGCCAGGGACTAGCGGTTTCCTACGAGCAGTACTTC
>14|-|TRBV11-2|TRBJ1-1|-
CASSLMGTNTEAFF
TGTGCCAGCAGCTTAATGGGGACGAACACTGAAGCTTTCTTT
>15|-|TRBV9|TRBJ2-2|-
CASSVRDYNTGELFF
TGTGCCAGCAGCGTGAGAGACTATAACACCGGGGAGCTGTTTTTT